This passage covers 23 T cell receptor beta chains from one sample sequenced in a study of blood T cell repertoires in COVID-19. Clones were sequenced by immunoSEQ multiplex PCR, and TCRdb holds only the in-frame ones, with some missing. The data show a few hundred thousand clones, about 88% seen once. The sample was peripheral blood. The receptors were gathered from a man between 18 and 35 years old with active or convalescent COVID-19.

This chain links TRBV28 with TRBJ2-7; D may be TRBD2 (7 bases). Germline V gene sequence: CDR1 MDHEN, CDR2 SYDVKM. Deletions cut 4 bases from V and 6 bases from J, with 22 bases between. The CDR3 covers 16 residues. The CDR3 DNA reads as TGTGCCAGCAGTTATGGAGGGAGGGGGAAAAGAGGCGAGCAGTACTTC. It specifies CASSYGGRGKRGEQYF.

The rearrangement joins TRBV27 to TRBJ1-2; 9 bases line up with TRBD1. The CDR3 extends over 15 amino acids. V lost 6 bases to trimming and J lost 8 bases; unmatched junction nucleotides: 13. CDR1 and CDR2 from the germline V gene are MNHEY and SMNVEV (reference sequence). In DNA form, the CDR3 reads TGTGCCAGCAGGGAGCCCGGGACAGGGACGCGAGGCTACACCTTC. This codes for CASREPGTGTRGYTF.

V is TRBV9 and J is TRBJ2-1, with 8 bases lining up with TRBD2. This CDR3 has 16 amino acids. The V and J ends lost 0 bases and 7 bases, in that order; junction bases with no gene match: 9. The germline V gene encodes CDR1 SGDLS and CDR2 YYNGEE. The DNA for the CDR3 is TGTGCCAGCAGCGTAGCCCGGGGGGGCTTTTTAAATGAGCAGTTCTTC. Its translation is CASSVARGGFLNEQFF.

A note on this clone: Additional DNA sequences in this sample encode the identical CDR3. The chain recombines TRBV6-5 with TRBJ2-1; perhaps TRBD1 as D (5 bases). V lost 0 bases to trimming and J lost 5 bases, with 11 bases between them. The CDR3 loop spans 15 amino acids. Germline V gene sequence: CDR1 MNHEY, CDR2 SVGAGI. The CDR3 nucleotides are TGTGCCAGCAGTTACTCTGGGGCTAGGCACAATGAGCAGTTCTTC. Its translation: CASSYSGARHNEQFF.

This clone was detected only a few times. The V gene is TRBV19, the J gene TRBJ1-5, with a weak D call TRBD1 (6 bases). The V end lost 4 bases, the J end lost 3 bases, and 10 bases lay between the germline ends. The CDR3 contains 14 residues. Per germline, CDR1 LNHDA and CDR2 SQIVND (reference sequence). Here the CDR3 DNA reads TGTGCCAGTAGTAGTCAGGGGCACAATCAGCCCCAGCATTTT. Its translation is CASSSQGHNQPQHF.

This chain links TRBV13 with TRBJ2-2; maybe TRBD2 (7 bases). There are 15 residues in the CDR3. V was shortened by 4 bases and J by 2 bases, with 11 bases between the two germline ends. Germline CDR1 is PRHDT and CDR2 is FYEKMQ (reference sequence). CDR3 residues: CASSSGGLNTGELFF. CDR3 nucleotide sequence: TGTGCCAGCAGCTCGGGGGGCCTCAACACCGGGGAGCTGTTTTTT. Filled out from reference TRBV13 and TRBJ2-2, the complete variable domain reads AAGVIQSPRHLIKEKRETATLKCYPIPRHDTVYWYQQGPGQDPQFLISFYEKMQSDKGSIPDRFSAQQFSDYHSELNMSSLELGDSALYFCASSSGGLNTGELFFGEGSRLTVL.

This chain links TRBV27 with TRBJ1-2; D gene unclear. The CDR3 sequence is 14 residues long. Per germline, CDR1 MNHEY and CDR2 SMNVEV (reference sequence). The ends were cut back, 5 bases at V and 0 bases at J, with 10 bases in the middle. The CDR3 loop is CASSLQPANYGYTF. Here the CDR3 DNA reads TGTGCCAGCAGTCTTCAACCAGCTAACTATGGCTACACCTTC.

Here the CDR3 DNA reads TGTGCCAGCAGTTACTCGGCAGCTAACTATGGCTACACCTTC. Encoded protein: CASSYSAANYGYTF. The chain links TRBV6-5 to TRBJ1-2; unclear D gene. The CDR3 is 14 amino acids. The V gene lost 0 bases and the J gene lost 0 bases, with 5 bases spanning the gap. Germline loops: CDR1 MNHEY, CDR2 SVGAGI.

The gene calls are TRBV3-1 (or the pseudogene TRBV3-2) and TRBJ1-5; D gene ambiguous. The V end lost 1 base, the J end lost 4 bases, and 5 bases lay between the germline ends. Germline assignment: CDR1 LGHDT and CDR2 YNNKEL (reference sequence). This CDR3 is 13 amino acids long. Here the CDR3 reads CASSQGENQPQHF. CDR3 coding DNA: TGTGCCAGCAGCCAAGGGGAGAATCAGCCCCAGCATTTT.

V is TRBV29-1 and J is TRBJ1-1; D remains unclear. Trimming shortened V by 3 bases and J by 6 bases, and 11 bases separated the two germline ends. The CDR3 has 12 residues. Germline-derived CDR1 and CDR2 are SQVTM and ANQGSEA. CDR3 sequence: CSVDYLSPEAFF. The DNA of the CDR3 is TGCAGCGTTGATTACCTCAGTCCTGAAGCTTTCTTT.

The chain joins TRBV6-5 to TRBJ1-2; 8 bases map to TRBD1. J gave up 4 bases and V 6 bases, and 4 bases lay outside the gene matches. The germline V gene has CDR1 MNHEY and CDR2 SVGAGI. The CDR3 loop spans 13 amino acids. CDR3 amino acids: CASSLDRVYGYTF. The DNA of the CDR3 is TGTGCCAGCAGCCTGGACAGGGTCTATGGCTACACCTTC.

The CDR3 protein is CASSEQGGGLNTEAFF. The CDR3 DNA is TGTGCCAGCAGTGAACAGGGAGGGGGTCTGAACACTGAAGCTTTCTTT. The V and J genes are TRBV6-1 and TRBJ1-1; possibly TRBD1 for D (6 bases). This CDR3 comprises 16 residues. Germline loops: CDR1 MNHNS, CDR2 SASEGT. V lost 2 bases and J lost 0, with 13 bases in between.

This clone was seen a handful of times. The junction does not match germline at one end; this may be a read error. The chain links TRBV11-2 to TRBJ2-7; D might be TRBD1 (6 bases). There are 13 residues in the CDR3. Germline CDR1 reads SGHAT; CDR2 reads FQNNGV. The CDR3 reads CASNLGGAYEQYF. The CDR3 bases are TGTGCCAGCAACTTAGGGGGAGCCTACGAGCAGTACTTC. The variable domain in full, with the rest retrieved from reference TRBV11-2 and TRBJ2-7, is EAGVAQSPRYKIIEKRQSVAFWCNPISGHATLYWYQQILGQGPKLLIQFQNNGVVDDSQLPKDRFSAERLKGVDSTLKIQPAKLEDSAVYLCASNLGGAYEQYFGPGTRLTVT.

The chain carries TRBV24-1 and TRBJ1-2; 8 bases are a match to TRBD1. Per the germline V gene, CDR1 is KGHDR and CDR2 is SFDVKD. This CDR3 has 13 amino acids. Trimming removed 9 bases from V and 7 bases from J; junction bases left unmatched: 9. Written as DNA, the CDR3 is TGTGCCACCGAAGGAGGACAGGGCAGTGGCTACACCTTC. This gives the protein CATEGGQGSGYTF.

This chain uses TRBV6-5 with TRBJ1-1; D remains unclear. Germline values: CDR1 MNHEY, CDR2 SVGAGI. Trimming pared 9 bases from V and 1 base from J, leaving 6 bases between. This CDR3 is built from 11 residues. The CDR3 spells CASPSNTEAFF. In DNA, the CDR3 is TGTGCCAGTCCCTCGAACACTGAAGCTTTCTTT.

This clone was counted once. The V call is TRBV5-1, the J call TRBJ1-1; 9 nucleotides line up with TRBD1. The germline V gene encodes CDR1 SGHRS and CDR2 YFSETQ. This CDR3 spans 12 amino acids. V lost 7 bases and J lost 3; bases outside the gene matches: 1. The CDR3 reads CASGTGYTEAFF. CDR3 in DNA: TGCGCCAGCGGGACAGGGTACACTGAAGCTTTCTTT. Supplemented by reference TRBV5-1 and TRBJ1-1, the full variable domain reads KAGVTQTPRYLIKTRGQQVTLSCSPISGHRSVSWYQQTPGQGLQFLFEYFSETQRNKGNFPGRFSGRQFSNSRSEMNVSTLELGDSALYLCASGTGYTEAFFGQGTRLTVV.

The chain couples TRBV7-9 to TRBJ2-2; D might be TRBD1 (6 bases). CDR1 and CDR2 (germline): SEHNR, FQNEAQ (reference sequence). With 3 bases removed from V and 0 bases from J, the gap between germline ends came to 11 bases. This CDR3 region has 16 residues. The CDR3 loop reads CASSFRAGANTGELFF. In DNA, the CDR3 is TGTGCCAGCAGCTTTCGCGCAGGGGCGAACACCGGGGAGCTGTTTTTT.

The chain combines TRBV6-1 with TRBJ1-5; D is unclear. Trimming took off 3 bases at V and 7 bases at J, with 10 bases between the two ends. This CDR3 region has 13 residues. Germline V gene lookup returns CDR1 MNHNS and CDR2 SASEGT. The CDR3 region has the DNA TGTGCCAGCAGTGACGGCAGGTCCCAGCCCCAGCATTTT. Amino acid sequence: CASSDGRSQPQHF.

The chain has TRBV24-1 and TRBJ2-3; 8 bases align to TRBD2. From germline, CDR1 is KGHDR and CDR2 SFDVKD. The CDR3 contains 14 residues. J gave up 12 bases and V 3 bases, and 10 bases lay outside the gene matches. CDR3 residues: CATSDRGPREGQYF. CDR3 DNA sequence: TGTGCCACCAGTGATCGTGGACCCCGGGAGGGTCAGTATTTT.

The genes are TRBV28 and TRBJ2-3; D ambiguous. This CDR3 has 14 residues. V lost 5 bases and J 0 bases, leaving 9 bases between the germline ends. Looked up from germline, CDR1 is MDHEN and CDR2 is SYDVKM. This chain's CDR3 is CASSRSVSTDTQYF. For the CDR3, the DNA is TGTGCCAGCAGTCGCTCGGTTAGCACAGATACGCAGTATTTT.

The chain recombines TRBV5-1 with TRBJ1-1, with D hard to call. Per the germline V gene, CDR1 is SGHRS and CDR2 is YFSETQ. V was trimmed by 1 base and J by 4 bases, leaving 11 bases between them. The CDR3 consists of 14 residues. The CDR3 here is CASSLPGTGTEAFF. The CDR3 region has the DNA TGCGCCAGCAGCTTGCCTGGTACTGGCACTGAAGCTTTCTTT.

As DNA, the CDR3 is TGTGCCAGCAGTCGACAGGGGGCGATTTTTGAGACCCAGTACTTC. Protein sequence: CASSRQGAIFETQYF. The chain joins TRBV6-5 to TRBJ2-5, with 10 bases matching TRBD1. Germline CDR1 is MNHEY and CDR2 is SVGAGI. Losses at the gene ends were 5 bases for V and 5 bases for J; bases not matched to a gene: 8. The CDR3 loop spans 15 amino acids.

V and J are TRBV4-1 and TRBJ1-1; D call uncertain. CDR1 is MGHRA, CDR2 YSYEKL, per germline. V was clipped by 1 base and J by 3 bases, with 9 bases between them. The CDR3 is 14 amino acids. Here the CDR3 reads CASSQASVYTEAFF. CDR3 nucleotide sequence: TGCGCCAGCAGCCAAGCCAGCGTCTACACTGAAGCTTTCTTT.